This entry describes one T cell receptor (beta chain). This sample was taken from a study of OX40 agonist ivuxolimab in advanced cancers. Sequenced by immunoSEQ multiplex PCR; TCRdb stores in-frame clones only, minus some. The table has tens of thousands of clones, approximately 92% seen once. CDR1 SNHLY and CDR2 FYNNEI come from the germline V gene. The CDR3 is made up of 14 amino acids. Trimming stripped 5 bases from V and 2 bases from J, with 13 bases between. The receptor was isolated from an adult with an advanced solid tumor such as melanoma, head and neck, liver or kidney cancer. The gene calls are TRBV2 and TRBJ2-7; a weak D match, TRBD2 (6 bases). The sequencing used CD4+ or CD8+ T cells sorted from blood, collected in a trial of the OX40 agonist ivuxolimab. This chain's CDR3 is CASSMRPGAYEQYF. CDR3 DNA sequence: TGTGCCAGCAGTATGAGGCCGGGGGCCTACGAGCAGTACTTC.